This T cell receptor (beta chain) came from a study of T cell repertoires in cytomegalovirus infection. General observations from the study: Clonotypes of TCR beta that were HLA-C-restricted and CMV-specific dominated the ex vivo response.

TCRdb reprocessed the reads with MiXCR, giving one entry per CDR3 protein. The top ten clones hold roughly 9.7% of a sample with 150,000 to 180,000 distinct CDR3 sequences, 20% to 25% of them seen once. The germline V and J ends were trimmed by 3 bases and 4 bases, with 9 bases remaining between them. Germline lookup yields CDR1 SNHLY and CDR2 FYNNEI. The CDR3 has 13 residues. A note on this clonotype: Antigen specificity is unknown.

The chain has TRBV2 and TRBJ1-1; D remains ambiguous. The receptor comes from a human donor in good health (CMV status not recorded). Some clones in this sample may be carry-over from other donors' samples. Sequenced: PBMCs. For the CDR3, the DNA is TGTGCCAGCAGTGATATCCGGAGCACTGAAGCTTTCTTT. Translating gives CASSDIRSTEAFF.